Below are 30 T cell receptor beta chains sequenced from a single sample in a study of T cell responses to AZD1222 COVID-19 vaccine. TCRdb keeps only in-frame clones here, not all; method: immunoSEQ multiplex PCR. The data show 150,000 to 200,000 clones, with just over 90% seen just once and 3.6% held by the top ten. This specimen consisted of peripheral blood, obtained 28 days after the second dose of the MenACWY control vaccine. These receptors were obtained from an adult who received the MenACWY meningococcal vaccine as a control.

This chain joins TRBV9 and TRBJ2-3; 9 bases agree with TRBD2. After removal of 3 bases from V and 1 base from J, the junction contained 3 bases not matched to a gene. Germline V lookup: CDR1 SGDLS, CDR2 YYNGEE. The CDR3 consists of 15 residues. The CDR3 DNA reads TGTGCCAGCAGCGGGCGGGAGGGTGGCACAGATACGCAGTATTTT. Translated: CASSGREGGTDTQYF.

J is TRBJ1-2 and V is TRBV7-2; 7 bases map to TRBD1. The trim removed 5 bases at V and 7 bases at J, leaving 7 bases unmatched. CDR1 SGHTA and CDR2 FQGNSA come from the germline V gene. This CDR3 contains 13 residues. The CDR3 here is CASSPDRVLGYTF. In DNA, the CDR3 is TGTGCCAGCAGCCCAGACAGGGTACTTGGCTACACCTTC.

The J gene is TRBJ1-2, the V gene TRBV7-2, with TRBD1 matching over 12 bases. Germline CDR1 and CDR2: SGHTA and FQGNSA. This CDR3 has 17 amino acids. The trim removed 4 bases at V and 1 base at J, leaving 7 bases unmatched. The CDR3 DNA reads TGTGCCAGCAGCTCAGGGACAGGGGGCTCCTTTAACTATGGCTACACCTTC. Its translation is CASSSGTGGSFNYGYTF.

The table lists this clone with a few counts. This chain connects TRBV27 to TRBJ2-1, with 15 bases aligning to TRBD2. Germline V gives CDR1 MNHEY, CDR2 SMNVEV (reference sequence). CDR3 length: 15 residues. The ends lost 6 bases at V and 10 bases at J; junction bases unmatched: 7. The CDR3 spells CASSHGTSGRREQFF. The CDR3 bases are TGTGCCAGCAGCCATGGGACTAGCGGGAGGAGGGAGCAGTTCTTC.

The CDR3 DNA reads TGCGCCAGCAGCTCAGTGACAGGGGAGGGGACTGAAGCTTTCTTT. Its protein is CASSSVTGEGTEAFF. The V call is TRBV5-1, the J call TRBJ1-1; 8 bases line up with TRBD1. The CDR3 has 15 amino acids. The J segment lost 5 bases and the V segment lost 3 bases, leaving 9 bases of the junction unmatched. Germline assignment: CDR1 SGHRS and CDR2 YFSETQ.

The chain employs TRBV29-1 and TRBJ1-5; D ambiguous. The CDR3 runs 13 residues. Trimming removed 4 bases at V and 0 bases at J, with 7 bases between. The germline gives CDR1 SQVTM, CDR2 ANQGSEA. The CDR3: CSVALNSNQPQHF. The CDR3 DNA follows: TGCAGCGTTGCCCTTAATAGCAATCAGCCCCAGCATTTT. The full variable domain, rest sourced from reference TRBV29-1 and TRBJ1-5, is SAVISQKPSRDICQRGTSLTIQCQVDSQVTMMFWYRQQPGQSLTLIATANQGSEATYESGFVIDKFPISRPNLTFSTLTVSNMSPEDSSIYLCSVALNSNQPQHFGDGTRLSIL.

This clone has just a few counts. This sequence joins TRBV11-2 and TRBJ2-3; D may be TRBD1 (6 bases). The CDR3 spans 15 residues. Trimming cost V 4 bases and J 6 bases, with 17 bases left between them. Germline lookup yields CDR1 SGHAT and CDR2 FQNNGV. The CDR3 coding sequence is TGTGCCAGCAGCTATGGGGGCCGCCGTCAGGATACGCAGTATTTT. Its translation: CASSYGGRRQDTQYF. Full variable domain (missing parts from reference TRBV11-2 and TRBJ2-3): EAGVAQSPRYKIIEKRQSVAFWCNPISGHATLYWYQQILGQGPKLLIQFQNNGVVDDSQLPKDRFSAERLKGVDSTLKIQPAKLEDSAVYLCASSYGGRRQDTQYFGPGTRLTVL.

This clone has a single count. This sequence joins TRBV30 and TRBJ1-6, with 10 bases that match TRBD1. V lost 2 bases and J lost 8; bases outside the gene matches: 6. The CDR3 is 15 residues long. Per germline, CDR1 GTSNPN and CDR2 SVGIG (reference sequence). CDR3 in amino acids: CAWSSDGTGDSPLHF. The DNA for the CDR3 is TGTGCCTGGAGTAGCGACGGGACAGGGGATTCACCCCTCCACTTT.

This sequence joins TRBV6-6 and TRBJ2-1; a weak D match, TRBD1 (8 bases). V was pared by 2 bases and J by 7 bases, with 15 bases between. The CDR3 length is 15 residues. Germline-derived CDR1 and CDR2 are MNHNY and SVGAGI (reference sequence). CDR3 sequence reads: CASSYPDREGNEQFF. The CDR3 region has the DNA TGTGCCAGCAGTTACCCGGACAGGGAGGGTAATGAGCAGTTCTTC.

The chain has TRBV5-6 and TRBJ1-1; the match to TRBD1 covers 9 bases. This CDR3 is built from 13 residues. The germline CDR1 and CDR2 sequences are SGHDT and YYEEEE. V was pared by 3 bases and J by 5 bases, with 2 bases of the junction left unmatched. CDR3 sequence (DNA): TGTGCCAGCAGCTGGACAGGGGAGACTGAAGCTTTCTTT. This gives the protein CASSWTGETEAFF.

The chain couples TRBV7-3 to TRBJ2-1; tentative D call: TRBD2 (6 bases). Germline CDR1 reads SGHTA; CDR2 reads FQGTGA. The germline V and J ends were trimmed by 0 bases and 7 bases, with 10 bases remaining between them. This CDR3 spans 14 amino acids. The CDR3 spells CASSLTGLTNEQFF. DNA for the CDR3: TGTGCCAGCAGCTTAACGGGACTGACAAATGAGCAGTTCTTC. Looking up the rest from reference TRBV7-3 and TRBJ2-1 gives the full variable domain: GAGVSQTPSNKVTEKGKYVELRCDPISGHTALYWYRQSLGQGPEFLIYFQGTGAADDSGLPNDRFFAVRPEGSVSTLKIQRTERGDSAVYLCASSLTGLTNEQFFGPGTRLTVL.

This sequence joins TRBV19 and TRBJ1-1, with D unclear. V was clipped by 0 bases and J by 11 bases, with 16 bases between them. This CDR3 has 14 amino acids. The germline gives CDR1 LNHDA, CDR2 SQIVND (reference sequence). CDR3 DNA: TGTGCCAGTAGTATAGACCCGAGGACCCGAGGGGCTTTCTTT. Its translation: CASSIDPRTRGAFF.

The CDR3: CASSEEQGSEAFF. The CDR3 nucleotides are TGTGCCAGTAGTGAGGAGCAGGGCTCTGAAGCTTTCTTT. This rearrangement joins TRBV19 to TRBJ1-1, with D possibly TRBD1 on 5 matching bases. This CDR3 is built from 13 residues. Looked up from germline, CDR1 is LNHDA and CDR2 is SQIVND (reference sequence). Trimming pared 5 bases from V and 6 bases from J, leaving 13 bases between.

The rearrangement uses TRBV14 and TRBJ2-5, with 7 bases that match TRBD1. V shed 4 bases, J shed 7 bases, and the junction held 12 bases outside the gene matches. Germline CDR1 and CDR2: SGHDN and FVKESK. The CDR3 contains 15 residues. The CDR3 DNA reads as TGTGCCAGCAGCCGACAGGGTGCCCAGGCGGGGACCCAGTACTTC. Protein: CASSRQGAQAGTQYF.

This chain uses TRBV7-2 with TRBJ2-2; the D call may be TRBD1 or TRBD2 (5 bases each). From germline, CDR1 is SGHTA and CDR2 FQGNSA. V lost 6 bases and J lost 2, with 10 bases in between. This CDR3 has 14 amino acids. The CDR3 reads CASREGTNTGELFF. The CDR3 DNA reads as TGTGCCAGCAGGGAAGGGACCAACACCGGGGAGCTGTTTTTT. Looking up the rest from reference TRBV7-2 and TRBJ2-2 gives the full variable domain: GAGVSQSPSNKVTEKGKDVELRCDPISGHTALYWYRQSLGQGLEFLIYFQGNSAPDKSGLPSDRFSAERTGGSVSTLTIQRTQQEDSAVYLCASREGTNTGELFFGEGSRLTVL.

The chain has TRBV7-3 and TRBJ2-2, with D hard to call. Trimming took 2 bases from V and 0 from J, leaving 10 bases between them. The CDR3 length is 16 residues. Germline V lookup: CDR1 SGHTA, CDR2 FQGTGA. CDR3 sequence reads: CASSLGSLANTGELFF. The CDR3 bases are TGTGCCAGCAGCTTAGGCTCCCTCGCGAACACCGGGGAGCTGTTTTTT.

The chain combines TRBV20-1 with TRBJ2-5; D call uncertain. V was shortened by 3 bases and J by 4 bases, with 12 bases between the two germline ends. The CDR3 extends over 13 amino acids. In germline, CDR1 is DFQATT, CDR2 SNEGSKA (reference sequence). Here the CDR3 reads CSASSGGGETQYF. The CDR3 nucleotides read TGCAGTGCTAGTTCCGGTGGCGGAGAGACCCAGTACTTC.

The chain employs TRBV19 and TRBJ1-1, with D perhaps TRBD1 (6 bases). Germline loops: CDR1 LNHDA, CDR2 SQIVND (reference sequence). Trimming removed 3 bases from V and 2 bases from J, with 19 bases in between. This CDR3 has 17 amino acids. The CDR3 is CASSMSAGAMLNTEAFF. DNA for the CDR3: TGTGCCAGTAGTATGTCGGCGGGGGCGATGTTAAACACTGAAGCTTTCTTT.

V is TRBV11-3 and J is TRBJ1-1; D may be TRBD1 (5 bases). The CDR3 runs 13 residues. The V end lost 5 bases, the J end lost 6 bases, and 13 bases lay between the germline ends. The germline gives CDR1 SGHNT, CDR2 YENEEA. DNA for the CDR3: TGTGCCAGCAGCATCGGAAGGGGAGCTGAAGCTTTCTTT. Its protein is CASSIGRGAEAFF.

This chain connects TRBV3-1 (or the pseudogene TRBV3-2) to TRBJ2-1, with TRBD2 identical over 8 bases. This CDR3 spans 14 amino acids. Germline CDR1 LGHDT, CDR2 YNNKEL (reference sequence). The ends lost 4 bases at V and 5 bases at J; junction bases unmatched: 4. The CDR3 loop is CASSLGTSNNEQFF. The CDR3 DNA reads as TGTGCCAGCAGCCTCGGGACTAGTAACAATGAGCAGTTCTTC.

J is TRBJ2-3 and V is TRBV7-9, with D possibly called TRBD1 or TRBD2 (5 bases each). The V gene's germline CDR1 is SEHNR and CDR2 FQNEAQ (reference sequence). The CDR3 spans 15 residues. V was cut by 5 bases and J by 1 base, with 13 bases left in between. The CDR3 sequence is CASSRGIGGTDTQYF. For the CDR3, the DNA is TGTGCCAGCAGCCGAGGGATAGGGGGCACAGATACGCAGTATTTT.

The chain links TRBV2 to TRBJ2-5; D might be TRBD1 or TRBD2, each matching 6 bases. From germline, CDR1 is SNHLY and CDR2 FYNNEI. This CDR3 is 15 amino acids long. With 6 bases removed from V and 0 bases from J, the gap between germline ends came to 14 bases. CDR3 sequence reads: CASRRDNPYQETQYF. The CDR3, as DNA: TGTGCCAGCAGGCGGGACAACCCCTACCAAGAGACCCAGTACTTC.

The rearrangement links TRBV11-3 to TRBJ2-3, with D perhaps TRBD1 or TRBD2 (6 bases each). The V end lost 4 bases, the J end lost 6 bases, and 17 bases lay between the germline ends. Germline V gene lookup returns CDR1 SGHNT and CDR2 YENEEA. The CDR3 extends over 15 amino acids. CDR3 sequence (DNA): TGTGCCAGCAGCTCATTGGACCGGGGGCGGGATACGCAGTATTTT. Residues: CASSSLDRGRDTQYF.

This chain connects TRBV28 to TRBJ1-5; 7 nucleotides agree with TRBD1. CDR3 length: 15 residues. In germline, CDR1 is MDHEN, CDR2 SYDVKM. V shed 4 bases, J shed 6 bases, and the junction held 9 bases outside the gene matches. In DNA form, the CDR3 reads TGTGCCAGCAGTTCCCAGGGGGGCCTAGGTCAGCCCCAGCATTTT. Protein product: CASSSQGGLGQPQHF.

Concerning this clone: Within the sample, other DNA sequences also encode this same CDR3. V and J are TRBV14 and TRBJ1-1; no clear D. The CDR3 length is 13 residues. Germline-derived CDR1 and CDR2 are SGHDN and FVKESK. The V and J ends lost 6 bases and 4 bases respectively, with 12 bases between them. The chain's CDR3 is CASSLRPVTEAFF. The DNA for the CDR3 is TGTGCCAGCAGTCTCCGCCCGGTCACTGAAGCTTTCTTT.

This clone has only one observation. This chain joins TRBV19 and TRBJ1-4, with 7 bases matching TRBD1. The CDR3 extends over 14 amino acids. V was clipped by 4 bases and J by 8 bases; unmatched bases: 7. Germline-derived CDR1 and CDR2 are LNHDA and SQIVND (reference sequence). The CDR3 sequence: CASSKPGGAEKLFF. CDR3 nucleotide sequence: TGTGCCAGTAGTAAACCAGGGGGTGCCGAAAAACTGTTTTTT.

In DNA, the CDR3 is TGTGCCAGCAGCATAAACTATGGCTACACCTTC. It specifies CASSINYGYTF. J is TRBJ1-2 and V is TRBV28, with unresolved D. The CDR3 extends over 11 amino acids. The V gene lost 6 bases and the J gene lost 2 bases, with 4 bases spanning the gap. CDR1 is MDHEN, CDR2 SYDVKM, per germline.

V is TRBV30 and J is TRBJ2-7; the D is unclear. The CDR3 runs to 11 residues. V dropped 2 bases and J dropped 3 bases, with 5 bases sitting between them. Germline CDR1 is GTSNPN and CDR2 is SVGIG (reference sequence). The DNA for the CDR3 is TGTGCCTGGAGTACTCGCTACGAGCAGTACTTC. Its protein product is CAWSTRYEQYF.

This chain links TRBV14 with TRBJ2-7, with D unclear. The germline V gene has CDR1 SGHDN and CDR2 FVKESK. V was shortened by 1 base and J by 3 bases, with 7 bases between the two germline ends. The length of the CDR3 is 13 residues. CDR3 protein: CASSQVRNYEQYF. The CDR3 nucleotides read TGTGCCAGCAGCCAAGTCCGGAACTACGAGCAGTACTTC.

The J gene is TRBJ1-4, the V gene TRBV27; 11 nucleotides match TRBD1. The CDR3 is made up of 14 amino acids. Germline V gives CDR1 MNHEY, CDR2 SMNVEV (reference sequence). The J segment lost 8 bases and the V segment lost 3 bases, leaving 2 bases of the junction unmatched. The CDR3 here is CASSFGTGGEKLFF. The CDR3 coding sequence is TGTGCCAGCAGTTTCGGGACAGGGGGGGAAAAACTGTTTTTT.